One and the same sample provided the 10 T cell receptor beta chains below, sequenced in a study of TIL therapy for anti-PD-1-resistant metastatic lung cancer. Time point reported: pre-treatment sample, taken before nivolumab and TIL therapy. This was the immunoSEQ v3 assay. Sequencing used immunoSEQ multiplex PCR; TCRdb keeps in-frame clones, though not all of them. The table includes about 50,000 clones, 80% to 90% detected once. The sequenced sample was blood, obtained at baseline. Every receptor here comes from a person aged 25-79 years with non-small cell lung cancer.

The chain is built from TRBV11-3 and TRBJ2-1; maybe TRBD2 (6 bases). From germline, CDR1 is SGHNT and CDR2 YENEEA. CDR3 size: 15 residues. V lost 4 bases, J lost 2 bases, and 12 bases lay in between. DNA for the CDR3: TGTGCCAGCAGCTCCGGGAGAGTTGCCTACAATGAGCAGTTCTTC. Residues: CASSSGRVAYNEQFF.

The genes are TRBV7-9 and TRBJ2-1; 7 nucleotides line up with TRBD1. With V trimmed by 4 bases and J by 5 bases, 8 bases remained unmatched. The CDR3 runs to 15 residues. The germline V gene encodes CDR1 SEHNR and CDR2 FQNEAQ (reference sequence). CDR3 amino acids: CASSSWGTEDNEQFF. DNA for the CDR3: TGTGCCAGCAGCTCCTGGGGGACAGAGGACAATGAGCAGTTCTTC.

The chain joins TRBV27 to TRBJ1-1; no clear D. The V end was cut by 5 bases, the J end by 2 bases, with 9 bases between. In germline, CDR1 is MNHEY, CDR2 SMNVEV (reference sequence). CDR3 size: 13 residues. CDR3 sequence reads: CASSTGFNTEAFF. As DNA, the CDR3 is TGTGCCAGCAGTACGGGGTTCAACACTGAAGCTTTCTTT.

The CDR3 region has the DNA TGTGCCAGCAGCCCGTGGACAGGGATGAGGACTAATGAAAAACTGTTTTTT. Translation gives CASSPWTGMRTNEKLFF. The chain carries TRBV9 and TRBJ1-4; 8 nucleotides line up with TRBD1. The ends lost 4 bases at V and 2 bases at J; junction bases unmatched: 10. Germline CDR1 and CDR2: SGDLS and YYNGEE. The length of the CDR3 is 17 residues.

The rearrangement uses TRBV2 and TRBJ2-7; TRBD2 matches 13 bases. V lost 6 bases, J lost 5 bases, and 7 bases stayed unmatched. CDR3 size: 15 residues. The germline V gene has CDR1 SNHLY and CDR2 FYNNEI. CDR3 sequence (DNA): TGTGCCAGCAGAAGACTAGCGGGAGGTCAGAACGAGCAGTACTTC. It codes for CASRRLAGGQNEQYF.

The chain couples TRBV29-1 to TRBJ2-7, with D perhaps TRBD2 (5 bases). The CDR3 has 12 amino acids. In germline, CDR1 is SQVTM, CDR2 ANQGSEA. The ends were cut back, 4 bases at V and 7 bases at J, with 14 bases in the middle. CDR3 region: CSVGTRPQEQYF. The DNA of the CDR3 is TGCAGCGTTGGGACTCGACCCCAAGAGCAGTACTTC.

The chain joins TRBV4-3 to TRBJ2-2; D call uncertain. CDR1 LGHNA and CDR2 YSLEER come from the germline V gene. This CDR3 has 16 amino acids. V was cut by 3 bases and J by 4 bases, with 15 bases left in between. The CDR3 region is CASSQAPGRATGELFF. DNA for the CDR3: TGCGCCAGCAGCCAGGCCCCCGGGCGCGCCACCGGGGAGCTGTTTTTT.

The chain recombines TRBV7-9 with TRBJ2-7; D remains ambiguous. Per germline, CDR1 SEHNR and CDR2 FQNEAQ (reference sequence). Trimming removed 0 bases at V and 11 bases at J, with 11 bases between. The CDR3 sequence is 12 residues long. The CDR3 sequence is CASSLASNSEYF. The CDR3 DNA is TGTGCCAGCAGCTTAGCGTCGAACAGTGAGTACTTC.

The chain carries TRBV16 and TRBJ2-7, with D maybe TRBD2 (6 bases). The V gene lost 2 bases and the J gene lost 6 bases, with 11 bases spanning the gap. CDR3 length: 13 residues. In germline, CDR1 is KGHSY, CDR2 FQNENV. The CDR3 loop reads CASSQGREFEQYF. The DNA for the CDR3 is TGTGCCAGCAGCCAAGGACGGGAGTTCGAGCAGTACTTC. Filled out from reference TRBV16 and TRBJ2-7, the complete variable domain reads GEEVAQTPKHLVRGEGQKAKLYCAPIKGHSYVFWYQQVLKNEFKFLISFQNENVFDETGMPKERFSAKCLPNSPCSLEIQATKLEDSAVYFCASSQGREFEQYFGPGTRLTVT.

This clone was observed once. J is TRBJ2-3 and V is TRBV4-2; 9 nucleotides line up with TRBD2. V was pared by 0 bases and J by 4 bases, with 11 bases of the junction left unmatched. Germline lookup yields CDR1 LGHNA and CDR2 YNFKEQ. This CDR3 is built from 18 residues. Written as DNA, the CDR3 is TGTGCCAGCAGCCAAGAAGGGTCGGCGGGAGGGCCCGCAGATACGCAGTATTTT. Translation gives CASSQEGSAGGPADTQYF.